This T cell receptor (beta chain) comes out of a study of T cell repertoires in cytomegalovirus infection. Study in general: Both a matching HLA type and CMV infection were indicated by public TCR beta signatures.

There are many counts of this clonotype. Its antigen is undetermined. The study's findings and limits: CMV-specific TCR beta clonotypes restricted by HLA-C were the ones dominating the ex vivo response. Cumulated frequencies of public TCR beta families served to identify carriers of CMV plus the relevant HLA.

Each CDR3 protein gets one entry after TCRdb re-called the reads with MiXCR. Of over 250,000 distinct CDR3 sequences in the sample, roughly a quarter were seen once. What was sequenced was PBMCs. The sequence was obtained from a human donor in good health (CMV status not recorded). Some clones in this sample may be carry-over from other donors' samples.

CDR3: CASSLFLGAGETQYF. In DNA form, the CDR3 reads TGTGCCAGCAGCTTATTCTTGGGGGCGGGGGAGACCCAGTACTTC. V and J are TRBV7-2 and TRBJ2-5; D may match TRBD1 or TRBD2 (6 bases each). Germline loops: CDR1 SGHTA, CDR2 FQGNSA. The CDR3 totals 15 residues. Between the trimmed V and J ends, which lost 2 bases and 5 bases, there was a span of 15 bases. The whole variable domain, filled in from reference TRBV7-2 and TRBJ2-5, reads GAGVSQSPSNKVTEKGKDVELRCDPISGHTALYWYRQSLGQGLEFLIYFQGNSAPDKSGLPSDRFSAERTGGSVSTLTIQRTQQEDSAVYLCASSLFLGAGETQYFGPGTRLLVL.